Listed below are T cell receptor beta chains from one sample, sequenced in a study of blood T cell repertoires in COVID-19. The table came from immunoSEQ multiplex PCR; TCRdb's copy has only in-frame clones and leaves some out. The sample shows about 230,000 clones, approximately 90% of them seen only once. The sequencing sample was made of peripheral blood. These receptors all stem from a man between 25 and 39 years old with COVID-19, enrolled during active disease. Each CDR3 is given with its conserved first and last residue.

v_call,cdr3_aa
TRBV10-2,CASSERLAGYNEQFF
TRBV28,CASSLEGLPNYGYTF
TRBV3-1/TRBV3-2,CASSPGLAGVVGNEQFF
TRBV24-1,CATSDSRAGANYGYTF
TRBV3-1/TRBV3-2,CASKDSGWDTEAFF
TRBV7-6,CASSSYPRGGRADTQYF
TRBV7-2,CASSFEGGNTEAFF
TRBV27,CASSLSRQYHGYTF
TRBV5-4,CASSLVGPATYEQYF
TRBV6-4,CASSPGQSSGANVLTF
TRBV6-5,CASRPTGARDNEQFF
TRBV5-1,CASSSQGAESPLHF
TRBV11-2,CASSLDLSNTEAFF
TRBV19,CASSAGQGLSTEAFF
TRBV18,CAGFRSQVAEAFF
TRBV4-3,CASSQEGRGGATNEKLFF
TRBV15,CATSTLAQGPRGTGELFF
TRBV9,CASSRFSTGGYNEQFF
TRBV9,CASSVAMRPGGRNTEAFF
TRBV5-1,CASGPGQVVNEQYF
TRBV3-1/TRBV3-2,CASSPSDRAAPSAFF
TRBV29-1,CSAVTQGLGEQYF
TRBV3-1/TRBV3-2,CASSQELAGGGKNIQYF
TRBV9,CASSVGQATYNEQFF
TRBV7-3,CASSFQGGAGANVLTF
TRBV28,CASSLWQGLDNSPLHF
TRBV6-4,CASRVRAPGGTEAFF
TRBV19,CASSMESGQGARNEQFF
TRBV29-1,CSAVGGAIYGYTF
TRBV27,CASSLKGGGPQHF
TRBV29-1,CSVSGSTGELFF
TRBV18,CASSPSNQPQHF
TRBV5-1,CASSLAGGIQGDTQYF
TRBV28,CASSTQLGLADTDTQYF
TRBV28,CASSLAGGDTQYF
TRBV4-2,CASSQPSGVYYGYTF
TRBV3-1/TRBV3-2,CASSHSQLAGPTDTQYF
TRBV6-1,CASSVEGQNFNYGYTF
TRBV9,CASSAEGQGYNEQFF
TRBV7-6,CASSFYSTGGVVATRSNQPQHF
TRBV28,CASLGFPGNTIYF